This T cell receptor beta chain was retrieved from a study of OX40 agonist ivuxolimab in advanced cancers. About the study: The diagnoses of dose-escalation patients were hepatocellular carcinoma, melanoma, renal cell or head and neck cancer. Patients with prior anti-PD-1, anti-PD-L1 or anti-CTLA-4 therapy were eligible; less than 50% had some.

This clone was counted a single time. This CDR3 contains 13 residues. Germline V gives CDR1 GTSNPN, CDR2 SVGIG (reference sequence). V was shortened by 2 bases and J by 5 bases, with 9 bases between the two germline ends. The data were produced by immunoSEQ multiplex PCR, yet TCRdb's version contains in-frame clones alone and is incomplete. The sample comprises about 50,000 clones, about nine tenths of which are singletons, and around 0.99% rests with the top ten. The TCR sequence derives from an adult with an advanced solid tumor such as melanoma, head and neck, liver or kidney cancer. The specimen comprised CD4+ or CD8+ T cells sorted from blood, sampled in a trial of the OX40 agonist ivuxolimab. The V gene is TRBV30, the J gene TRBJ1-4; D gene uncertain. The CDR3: CAWSKSRNEKLFF. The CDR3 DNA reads TGTGCCTGGAGTAAGTCACGCAATGAAAAACTGTTTTTT.